Listed here are 23 T cell receptor beta chains from one sample, sequenced in a study of blood T cells in healthy people across ages. It was with a sample-barcoded 5' primer and a J-beta primer mix that a second PCR of roughly 7 to 12 cycles was run. One entry per CDR3 protein results from TCRdb running MiXCR on the 5' RACE reads. The sample includes about 970,000 distinct CDR3 sequences, 51% of them seen just once. The sequencing sample was made of blood. These receptor sequences come from a woman aged 55 to 70 in good health.

In its sample, this clonotype was seen many times. The chain links TRBV29-1 to TRBJ2-7, with D perhaps TRBD2 (5 bases). V was clipped by 4 bases and J by 6 bases, with 19 bases between them. This CDR3 spans 14 amino acids. Germline loops: CDR1 SQVTM, CDR2 ANQGSEA. The CDR3, as DNA: TGCAGCGTTGGCATAGGCGGGTCTTTGTCCGAGCAGTACTTC. Translated: CSVGIGGSLSEQYF.

The sample holds a few counts of this clonotype. This rearrangement joins TRBV10-3 to TRBJ2-3, with a tentative D call TRBD2 (6 bases). CDR1 is ENHRY and CDR2 is SYGVKD in the germline V gene. V lost 9 bases and J 3 bases, leaving 16 bases between the germline ends. The CDR3 sequence is 14 residues long. This chain's CDR3 is CAIQHGGGTDTQYF. The CDR3 coding sequence is TGTGCCATTCAGCACGGCGGAGGGACAGATACGCAGTATTTT.

V and J are TRBV16 and TRBJ2-5, with 10 bases that match TRBD2. Trimming removed 1 base from V and 5 bases from J; junction bases left unmatched: 10. CDR1 KGHSY and CDR2 FQNENV come from the germline V gene. CDR3 size: 17 residues. The CDR3 bases are TGTGCCAGCAGCCAATGGGCTAGCGGGAGAGTTCGGGAGACCCAGTACTTC. The encoded protein is CASSQWASGRVRETQYF.

This clonotype was recorded a few times. The chain joins TRBV12-3 or TRBV12-4 to TRBJ2-7; D is unclear. Trimming shortened V by 5 bases and J by 3 bases, and 11 bases separated the two germline ends. The CDR3 runs 13 residues. The chain's CDR3 is CASSRIFNYEQYF. The CDR3 DNA is TGTGCCAGCAGTCGAATTTTCAACTACGAGCAGTACTTC.

On this clonotype itself: Given a much more abundant clone one base away, this may be a read error. The V gene is TRBV15, the J gene TRBJ2-5; 7 bases agree with TRBD2. The CDR3 is 14 amino acids. Germline V gives CDR1 LNHNV, CDR2 YYDKDF (reference sequence). V was pared by 10 bases and J by 2 bases, with 10 bases of the junction left unmatched. The CDR3 DNA reads as TGTGCCAGTTCCCGCGCCGGGAGGCAAGAGACCCAGTACTTC. Its protein is CASSRAGRQETQYF.

As DNA, the CDR3 is TGTGCCAGCAGTGACACTCCATATGGGTACGAGCAGTACTTC. This sequence encodes CASSDTPYGYEQYF. The chain recombines TRBV25-1 with TRBJ2-7; D is ambiguous. V was cut by 3 bases and J by 4 bases, with 13 bases left in between. Germline-derived CDR1 and CDR2 are MGHDK and SYGVNS. This CDR3 comprises 14 residues.

The chain is built from TRBV3-1 and TRBJ2-7; D might be TRBD1 (6 bases). CDR3 length: 11 residues. The germline V gene has CDR1 LGHDT and CDR2 YNNKEL (reference sequence). V lost 5 bases to trimming and J lost 12 bases, with 14 bases between them. This CDR3 is CASSEGETRYF. CDR3 sequence (DNA): TGTGCCAGCAGCGAGGGGGAGACCCGGTACTTC.

The chain combines TRBV29-1 with TRBJ1-3; D possibly corresponds to TRBD1 (5 bases). Germline-derived CDR1 and CDR2 are SQVTM and ANQGSEA. V dropped 4 bases and J dropped 1 base, with 23 bases sitting between them. The CDR3 runs to 18 residues. The CDR3 bases are TGCAGCGTTGCGTTTAAGCTTCGTCGGACAACATCTGGAAACACCATATATTTT. It is translated as CSVAFKLRRTTSGNTIYF.

The chain has TRBV29-1 and TRBJ2-1; 13 positions agree with TRBD2. V gave up 7 bases and J gave up 9 bases; unmatched junction bases: 6. Germline CDR1 reads SQVTM; CDR2 reads ANQGSEA. This CDR3 has 13 residues. The CDR3: CSGRTSGSPEQFF. The CDR3 nucleotides read TGCAGCGGCCGGACTAGCGGGAGTCCTGAGCAGTTCTTC.

Ten or more counts support this clonotype. The J gene is TRBJ2-5, the V gene TRBV3-1, with 12 bases matching TRBD1. After removal of 0 bases from V and 7 bases from J, the junction contained 9 bases not matched to a gene. Per the germline V gene, CDR1 is LGHDT and CDR2 is YNNKEL (reference sequence). CDR3 length: 17 residues. The CDR3 is CASSQEWGQGARGTQYF. In DNA form, the CDR3 reads TGTGCCAGCAGCCAAGAATGGGGACAGGGGGCTCGTGGGACCCAGTACTTC.

The chain joins TRBV28 to TRBJ1-2; D gene ambiguous. The CDR3 length is 15 residues. Germline V gives CDR1 MDHEN, CDR2 SYDVKM. V lost 3 bases and J lost 4, with 15 bases in between. The CDR3 sequence: CASSLHPESGYGYTF. For the CDR3, the DNA is TGTGCCAGCAGTTTGCATCCAGAGAGCGGCTATGGCTACACCTTC.

This clonotype has a handful of counts. The chain carries TRBV15 and TRBJ2-5, with D unclear. CDR1 LNHNV and CDR2 YYDKDF come from the germline V gene (reference sequence). This CDR3 region has 15 residues. V lost 0 bases, J lost 5 bases, and 13 bases lay in between. The CDR3 coding sequence is TGTGCCACCAGCAGAGATGTGGAGAATAGGGAGACCCAGTACTTC. Amino acids: CATSRDVENRETQYF.

This clonotype was seen a handful of times. The rearrangement links TRBV27 to TRBJ2-3; 10 bases align to TRBD2. The J segment lost 3 bases and the V segment lost 3 bases, leaving 6 bases of the junction unmatched. There are 16 residues in the CDR3. CDR1 and CDR2 (germline): MNHEY, SMNVEV (reference sequence). This chain's CDR3 is CASSFSTSGATDTQYF. For the CDR3, the DNA is TGTGCCAGCAGTTTTTCTACTAGCGGGGCGACAGATACGCAGTATTTT.

This clonotype was detected only a few times. J is TRBJ2-7 and V is TRBV7-9; TRBD1 is a possible D gene (6 bases). This CDR3 contains 16 residues. Germline V gives CDR1 SEHNR, CDR2 FQNEAQ (reference sequence). V was clipped by 0 bases and J by 3 bases, with 15 bases between them. The CDR3: CASSLAAGTTGYEQYF. The DNA of the CDR3 is TGTGCCAGCAGCTTAGCGGCCGGGACAACAGGCTACGAGCAGTACTTC.

This chain uses TRBV18 with TRBJ2-5; D is undetermined. The J call is doubtful: the DNA matches TRBJ2-7 better. Germline V gives CDR1 KGHSH, CDR2 LQKENI. The CDR3 spans 13 residues. Here the CDR3 reads CASSPPIPYEQYF. The CDR3 coding sequence is TGTGCCAGCTCACCCCCGATTCCCTACGAGCAGTACTTC.

Points on this clonotype: The missing conserved phenylalanine or tryptophan at the end of this CDR3 makes a read error likely. The chain joins TRBV7-2 to TRBJ2-7; D not certain. The CDR3 runs 13 residues. The V and J ends lost 0 bases and 0 bases respectively, with 3 bases between them. CDR1 is SGHTA and CDR2 is FQGNSA in the germline V gene. The CDR3 DNA is TGTGCCAGCAGCTTAGCTTTCTCCTACGAGCAGTACCTC. Translated, it gives CASSLAFSYEQYL.

The J gene is TRBJ2-7, the V gene TRBV30; the match to TRBD1 covers 8 bases. Trimming took 0 bases from V and 5 from J; bases not matched to a gene: 6. In germline, CDR1 is GTSNPN, CDR2 SVGIG (reference sequence). This CDR3 region has 14 residues. CDR3: CAWSVQGGHHEQYF. The CDR3 coding sequence is TGTGCCTGGAGTGTACAGGGGGGTCACCACGAGCAGTACTTC.

In this sample, this clonotype turned up a few times. The J gene is TRBJ2-1, the V gene TRBV10-3; D possibly corresponds to TRBD1 (6 bases). Germline CDR1 reads ENHRY; CDR2 reads SYGVKD. V shed 4 bases and J shed 0 bases, with 10 bases lying between them. The CDR3 is made up of 15 amino acids. In DNA form, the CDR3 reads TGTGCCATCAGTGGGACAGCCTCCTCCTACAATGAGCAGTTCTTC. Its protein is CAISGTASSYNEQFF.

This chain links TRBV20-1 with TRBJ2-7; 11 bases are shared with TRBD2. The trim removed 0 bases at V and 3 bases at J, leaving 10 bases unmatched. The CDR3 is 17 amino acids. Germline CDR1 reads DFQATT; CDR2 reads SNEGSKA (reference sequence). CDR3 DNA: TGCAGTGCTAGAGATGAGACAACCGGGACTAGCGGCTACGAGCAGTACTTC. It codes for CSARDETTGTSGYEQYF.

The chain's CDR3 is CASSSLGPEQFF. The CDR3 nucleotides read TGTGCCAGCAGTTCCTTAGGGCCCGAGCAGTTCTTC. The chain employs TRBV27 and TRBJ2-1; unclear D gene. V lost 4 bases and J lost 10, with 11 bases in between. This CDR3 region has 12 residues. The V gene's germline CDR1 is MNHEY and CDR2 SMNVEV (reference sequence).

The table lists this clonotype with a few counts. The V call is TRBV29-1, the J call TRBJ2-1; a possible D gene is TRBD2 (5 bases). The CDR3 runs to 11 residues. Trimming stripped 5 bases from V and 8 bases from J, with 10 bases between. Germline V gene lookup returns CDR1 SQVTM and CDR2 ANQGSEA. The CDR3, as DNA: TGCAGCGTTAGACCGAGGGATGAGCAGTTCTTC. Translated, it gives CSVRPRDEQFF.

This sequence joins TRBV6-5 and TRBJ1-2; unclear D gene. Trimming pared 8 bases from V and 8 bases from J, leaving 12 bases between. The CDR3 spans 11 residues. Germline V gene data show CDR1 as MNHEY and CDR2 as SVGAGI. In DNA, the CDR3 is TGTGCCAGCCGGACCGTGCGCGGCTACACCTTC. Encoded protein: CASRTVRGYTF.

The V call is TRBV7-2, the J call TRBJ2-7; tentatively, D is TRBD1 (5 bases). The assigned J gene may be wrong: the sequence end matches TRBJ2-5 better. This CDR3 is 14 amino acids long. Per germline, CDR1 SGHTA and CDR2 FQGNSA. CDR3: CASSSPRVRETQYF. The CDR3 nucleotides read TGTGCCAGCAGCTCCCCCAGGGTCCGAGAGACCCAGTACTTC.